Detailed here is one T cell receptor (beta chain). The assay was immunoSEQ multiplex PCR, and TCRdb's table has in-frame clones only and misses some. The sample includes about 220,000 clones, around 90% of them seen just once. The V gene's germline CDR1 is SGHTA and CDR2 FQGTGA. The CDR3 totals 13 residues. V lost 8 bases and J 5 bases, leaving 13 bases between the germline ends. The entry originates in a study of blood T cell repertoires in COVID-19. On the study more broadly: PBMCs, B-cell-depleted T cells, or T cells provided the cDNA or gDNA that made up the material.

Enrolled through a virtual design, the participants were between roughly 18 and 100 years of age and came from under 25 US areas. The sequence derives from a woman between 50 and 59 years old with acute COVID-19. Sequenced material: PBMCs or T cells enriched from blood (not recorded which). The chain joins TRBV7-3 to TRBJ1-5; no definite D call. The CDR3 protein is CASWAVEDQPQHF. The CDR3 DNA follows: TGTGCCAGCTGGGCTGTGGAGGATCAGCCCCAGCATTTT.